A few counts support the clone carrying this TCR beta chain. Generated by immunoSEQ multiplex PCR, the TCRdb table keeps only in-frame clones and is missing some. The data hold roughly 700,000 clones, with roughly 88% observed a single time. This sample is part of a study of shared T cell receptors in the human thymus. Germline V lookup: CDR1 SGHTA, CDR2 FQGNSA. The V end was cut by 5 bases, the J end by 1 base, with 21 bases between. CDR3 length: 17 residues. Another study also made use of these data, one on human thymus T cells. From that study: Healthy Finnish infants having corrective surgery for congenital heart defects served as donors. Thymic material originated from resections removed in the course of corrective heart surgery. In thymic and blood repertoires alike, V and J usage looked biased.

Specimen: thymocytes. This TCR was recovered from a boy younger than two with a congenital heart defect. The chain couples TRBV7-2 to TRBJ2-7; possibly TRBD1 for D (5 bases). CDR3 nucleotides: TGTGCCAGCAGCAAAGGGGAATGGGCGCCCCCTTCCTACGAGCAGTACTTC. It encodes CASSKGEWAPPSYEQYF.